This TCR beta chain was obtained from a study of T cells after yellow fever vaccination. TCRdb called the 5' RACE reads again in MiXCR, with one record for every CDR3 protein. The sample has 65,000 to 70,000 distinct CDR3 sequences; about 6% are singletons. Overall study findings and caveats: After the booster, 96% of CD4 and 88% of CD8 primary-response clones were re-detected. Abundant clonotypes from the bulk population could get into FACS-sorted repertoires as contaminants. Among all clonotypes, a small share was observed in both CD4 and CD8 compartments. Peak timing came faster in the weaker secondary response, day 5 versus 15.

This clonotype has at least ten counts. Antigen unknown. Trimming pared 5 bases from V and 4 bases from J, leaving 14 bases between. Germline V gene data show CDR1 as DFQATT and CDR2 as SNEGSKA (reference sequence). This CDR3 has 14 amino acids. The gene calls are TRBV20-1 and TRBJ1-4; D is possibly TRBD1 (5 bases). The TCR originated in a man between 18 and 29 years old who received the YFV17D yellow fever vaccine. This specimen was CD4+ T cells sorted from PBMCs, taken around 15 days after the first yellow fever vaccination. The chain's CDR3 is CSAQGTDLNEKLFF. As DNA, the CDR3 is TGCAGTGCTCAAGGGACGGATCTTAATGAAAAACTGTTTTTT.